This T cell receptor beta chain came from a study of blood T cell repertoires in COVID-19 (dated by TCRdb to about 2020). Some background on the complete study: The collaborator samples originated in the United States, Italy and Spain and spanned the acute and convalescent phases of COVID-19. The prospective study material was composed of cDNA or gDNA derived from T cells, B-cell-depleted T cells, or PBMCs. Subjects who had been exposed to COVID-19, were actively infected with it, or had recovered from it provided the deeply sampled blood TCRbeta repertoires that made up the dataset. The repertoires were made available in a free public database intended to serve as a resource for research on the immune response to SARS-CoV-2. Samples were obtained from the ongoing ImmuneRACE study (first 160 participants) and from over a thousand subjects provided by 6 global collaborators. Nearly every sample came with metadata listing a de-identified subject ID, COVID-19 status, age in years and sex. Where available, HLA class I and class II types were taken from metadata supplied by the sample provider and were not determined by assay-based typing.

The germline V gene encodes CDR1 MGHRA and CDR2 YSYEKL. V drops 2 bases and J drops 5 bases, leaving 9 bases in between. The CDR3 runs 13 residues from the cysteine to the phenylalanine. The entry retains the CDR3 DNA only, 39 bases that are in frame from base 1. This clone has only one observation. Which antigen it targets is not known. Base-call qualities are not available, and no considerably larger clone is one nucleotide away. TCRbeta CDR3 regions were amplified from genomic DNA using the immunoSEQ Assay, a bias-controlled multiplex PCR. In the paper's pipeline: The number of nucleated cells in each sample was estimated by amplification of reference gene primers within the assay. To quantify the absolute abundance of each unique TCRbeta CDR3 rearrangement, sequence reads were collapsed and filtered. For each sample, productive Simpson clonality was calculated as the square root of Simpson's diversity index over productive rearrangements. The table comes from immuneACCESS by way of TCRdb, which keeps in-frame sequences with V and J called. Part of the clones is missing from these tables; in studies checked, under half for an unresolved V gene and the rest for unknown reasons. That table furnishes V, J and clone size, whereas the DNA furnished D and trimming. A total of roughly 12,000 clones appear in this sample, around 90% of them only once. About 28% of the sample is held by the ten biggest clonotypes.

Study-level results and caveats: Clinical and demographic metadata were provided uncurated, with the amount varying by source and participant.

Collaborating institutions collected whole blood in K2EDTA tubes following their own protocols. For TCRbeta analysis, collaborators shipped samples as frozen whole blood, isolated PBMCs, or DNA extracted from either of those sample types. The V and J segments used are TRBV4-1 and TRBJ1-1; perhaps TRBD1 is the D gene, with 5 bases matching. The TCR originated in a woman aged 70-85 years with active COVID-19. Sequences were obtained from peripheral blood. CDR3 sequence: CASSQNGGTEAFF. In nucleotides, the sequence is TGCGCCAGCAGCCAAAACGGGGGTACTGAAGCTTTCTTT.